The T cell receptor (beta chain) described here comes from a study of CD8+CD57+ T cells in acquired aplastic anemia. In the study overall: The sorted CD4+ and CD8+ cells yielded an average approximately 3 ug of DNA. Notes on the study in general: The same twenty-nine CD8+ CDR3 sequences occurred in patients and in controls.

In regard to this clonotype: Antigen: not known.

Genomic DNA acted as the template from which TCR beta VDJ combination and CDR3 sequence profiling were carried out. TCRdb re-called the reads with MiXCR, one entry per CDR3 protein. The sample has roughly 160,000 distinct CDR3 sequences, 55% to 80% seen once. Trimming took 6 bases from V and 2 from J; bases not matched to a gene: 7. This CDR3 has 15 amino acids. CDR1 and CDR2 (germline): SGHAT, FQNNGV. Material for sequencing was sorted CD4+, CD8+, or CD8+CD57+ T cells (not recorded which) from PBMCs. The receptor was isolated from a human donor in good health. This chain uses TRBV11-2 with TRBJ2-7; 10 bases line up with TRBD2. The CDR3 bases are TGTGCCAGCAGTTTGGGACTAGCGATCACCTACGAGCAGTACTTC. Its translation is CASSLGLAITYEQYF. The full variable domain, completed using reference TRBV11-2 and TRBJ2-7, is EAGVAQSPRYKIIEKRQSVAFWCNPISGHATLYWYQQILGQGPKLLIQFQNNGVVDDSQLPKDRFSAERLKGVDSTLKIQPAKLEDSAVYLCASSLGLAITYEQYFGPGTRLTVT.